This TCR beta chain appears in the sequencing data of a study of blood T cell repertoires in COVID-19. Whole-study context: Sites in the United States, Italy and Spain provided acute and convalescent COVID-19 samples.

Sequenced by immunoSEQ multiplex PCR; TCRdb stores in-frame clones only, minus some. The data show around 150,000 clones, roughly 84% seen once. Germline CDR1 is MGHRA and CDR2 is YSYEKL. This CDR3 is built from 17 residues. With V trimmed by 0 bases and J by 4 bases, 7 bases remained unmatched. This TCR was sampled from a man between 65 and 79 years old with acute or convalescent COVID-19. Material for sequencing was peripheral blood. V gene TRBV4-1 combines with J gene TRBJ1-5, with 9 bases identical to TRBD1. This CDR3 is CASSQDRGQGRNQPQHF. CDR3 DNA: TGCGCCAGCAGCCAAGATAGAGGACAGGGGAGGAATCAGCCCCAGCATTTT.